These T cell receptor beta chains were read from a single sample in a study of regulatory T cells in long-lasting Graves disease. TCRdb analysed the multiplex PCR reads with MiXCR anew, one entry per CDR3 protein. The sample lists 300,000 to 400,000 distinct CDR3 sequences, over 15% occurring once. The data were also submitted as part of a second study, on T cells in Graves' hyperthyroidism and ophthalmopathy.

This specimen consisted of peripheral blood mononuclear cells (PBMCs), obtained at new diagnosis, from a patient treated with antithyroid drugs. The receptor set was obtained from a man aged 40-55 years with Graves disease. The CDR3 runs from the conserved cysteine through the conserved F or W. The D gene is left open where the match is weak. Size values are once, few and many counts, or a class for expanded clones, and some rows have none.

abundance,d_gene,v_gene,j_gene,CDR3nt,CDR3aa
many,TRBD2,TRBV20-1,TRBJ2-1,TGCAGTGCTGGCCGGGGGGGAGCCTACAATGAGCAGTTCTTC,CSAGRGGAYNEQFF
.,TRBD1,TRBV4-3,TRBJ2-3,TGCGCCAGCAGCCAAGCCGTGGACAGGCCCTCGGATACGCAGTATTTT,CASSQAVDRPSDTQYF
few,TRBD1,TRBV14,TRBJ2-4,TGTGCCAGCAGCCGACGACAGGGGGACATTCAGTACTTC,CASSRRQGDIQYF
many,TRBD1,TRBV5-1,TRBJ1-1,TGCGCCAGCAGCCTGCAGGGGGCACCGGCCACTGAAGCTTTCTTT,CASSLQGAPATEAFF
many,TRBD1,TRBV11-2,TRBJ2-7,TGTGCCAGCAGCTTAGGAAGGGGGCAGGCCGCCCGCTACTCCTACGAGCAGTACTTC,CASSLGRGQAARYSYEQYF
many,TRBD1,TRBV12-3/TRBV12-4,TRBJ1-2,TGTGCCAGCAGTTTAGAGAGAACAGGGGGCTATGGCTACACCTTC,CASSLERTGGYGYTF
.,.,TRBV15,TRBJ2-3,TGTGCCACCAGCAGAGAGGTACGGGGCACAGATACGCAGTATTTT,CATSREVRGTDTQYF
.,TRBD2,TRBV18,TRBJ2-5,TGTGCCAGCTCACCAGTAGCGGGGGGGCTCGCAGAGACCCAGTACTTC,CASSPVAGGLAETQYF
.,.,TRBV7-8,TRBJ1-6,TGTGCCAGCAGCGCCAGGGGTAATTCACCCCTCCACTTT,CASSARGNSPLHF
many,.,TRBV28,TRBJ1-5,TGTGCCAGCAGGATAATACAGGGATTGTATCAGCCCCAGCATTTT,CASRIIQGLYQPQHF
many,.,TRBV20-1,TRBJ2-3,TGCAGTGCTAGAGAGTCTCAGGGAAGAGATACGCAGTATTTT,CSARESQGRDTQYF